Listed here are 10 T cell receptor beta chains from one sample, sequenced in a study of shared clonotypes between healthy human individuals. Sequencing used immunoSEQ multiplex PCR; TCRdb keeps in-frame clones, though not all of them. The data contain some 1 million clones, around 76% of them singletons. Sequenced input: memory CD4+ T cells sorted from blood. This sample's subset: CD45RA-negative fraction. These receptors all stem from a man aged 18 to 30 in good health.

CDR3 amino acids: CASSLVGHSNTEAFF. CDR3 sequence (DNA): TGTGCCAGCAGCTTAGTAGGCCATTCGAACACTGAAGCTTTCTTT. The gene calls are TRBV7-2 and TRBJ1-1; unclear D gene. This CDR3 contains 15 residues. V gave up 1 base and J gave up 1 base, with 10 bases separating them. Germline lookup yields CDR1 SGHTA and CDR2 FQGNSA.

This clone was counted between two and nine times. CDR3 nucleotides: TGTGCCAGCTCACCACTCCCCGATTCTGAAGCTTTCTTT. Amino acid sequence: CASSPLPDSEAFF. This sequence joins TRBV18 and TRBJ1-1; D gene ambiguous. Germline values: CDR1 KGHSH, CDR2 LQKENI. This CDR3 has 13 amino acids. V gave up 1 base and J gave up 6 bases, with 9 bases separating them.

This clone occurred once. The chain recombines TRBV19 with TRBJ2-6; possibly TRBD1 or TRBD2 for D (5 bases each). V lost 4 bases, J lost 0 bases, and 10 bases lay in between. The CDR3 extends over 16 amino acids. CDR1 is LNHDA, CDR2 SQIVND, per germline (reference sequence). CDR3 loop: CASSTAGTSGANVLTF. As DNA, the CDR3 is TGTGCCAGTAGTACGGCCGGGACCTCTGGGGCCAACGTCCTGACTTTC.

On this clone itself: Other DNA variants within this sample encode the same CDR3. The V and J genes are TRBV5-1 and TRBJ2-5; D is undetermined. This CDR3 region has 13 residues. Germline loops: CDR1 SGHRS, CDR2 YFSETQ. V was trimmed by 0 bases and J by 3 bases, leaving 6 bases between them. CDR3 protein: CASSLGSKETQYF. The CDR3 DNA reads as TGCGCCAGCAGCTTGGGGAGTAAAGAGACCCAGTACTTC.

This rearrangement joins TRBV5-6 to TRBJ2-7; 8 bases align to TRBD1. Unmatched junction bases numbered 6, after V lost 4 bases and J lost 0 bases. CDR3 size: 15 residues. The germline V gene has CDR1 SGHDT and CDR2 YYEEEE. CDR3 loop: CASSRDRPFSYEQYF. The CDR3 coding sequence is TGTGCCAGCAGCCGGGACAGGCCTTTCTCCTACGAGCAGTACTTC.

This chain connects TRBV19 to TRBJ2-1; D is uncertain. Deletions cut 1 base from V and 3 bases from J, with 13 bases between. CDR3 length: 16 residues. Looked up from germline, CDR1 is LNHDA and CDR2 is SQIVND (reference sequence). CDR3 amino acids: CASSIVAHTFYNEQFF. CDR3 in DNA: TGTGCCAGTAGTATAGTCGCTCACACCTTCTACAATGAGCAGTTCTTC.

The J gene is TRBJ1-3, the V gene TRBV11-2, with D perhaps TRBD1 (6 bases). This CDR3 is 14 amino acids long. CDR1 and CDR2 (germline): SGHAT, FQNNGV. The V and J ends lost 3 bases and 4 bases respectively, with 10 bases between them. DNA for the CDR3: TGTGCCAGCAGCTTGGGGGGCCGGGGAAACACCATATATTTT. Protein product: CASSLGGRGNTIYF.

The chain has TRBV6-1 and TRBJ2-3, with D unclear. The CDR3 totals 13 residues. The germline V gene has CDR1 MNHNS and CDR2 SASEGT. Trimming removed 2 bases at V and 4 bases at J, with 7 bases between. The CDR3 nucleotides are TGTGCCAGCAGTGAATCTTTGCCAGATACGCAGTATTTT. Residues: CASSESLPDTQYF.

The rearrangement links TRBV19 to TRBJ1-5; D is uncertain. Trimming left V 4 bases short and J 0 bases short, with 7 bases between. The CDR3 extends over 14 amino acids. The germline gives CDR1 LNHDA, CDR2 SQIVND (reference sequence). CDR3 sequence: CASSNQVSNQPQHF. CDR3 bases: TGTGCCAGTAGTAATCAGGTTAGCAATCAGCCCCAGCATTTT.

This chain uses TRBV5-4 with TRBJ2-2; D might be TRBD1 or TRBD2, each matching 5 bases. This CDR3 region has 14 residues. Between the trimmed V and J ends, which lost 1 base and 7 bases, there was a span of 11 bases. Germline V gene data show CDR1 as SGHNT and CDR2 as YYREEE (reference sequence). CDR3 coding DNA: TGTGCCAGCAGCTTGTCGAGGGACGGCGGGGAGCTGTTTTTT. Its protein product is CASSLSRDGGELFF.